This T cell receptor beta chain was sequenced during a study of CD8 T cells in Susac syndrome. Of note for this clonotype: Its target is unknown.

Study-wide results and limits: It was acknowledged in the study that the number of individuals who were included in its TCR sequencing and HLA analysis was relatively small.

The RNA input was roughly 0.45 to 1 ug, and it was reverse transcribed with random hexamers. With immunoSEQ multiplex PCR, TCR beta CDR3 was amplified across 54 Vbeta and 13 Jbeta. TCRdb reprocessed the immunoSEQ multiplex PCR reads with MiXCR, giving one entry per CDR3 protein. In the table there are approximately 300,000 distinct CDR3 sequences, about 88% of which are singletons. TCR beta was sequenced from blood CD8+ and CD4+ T cells. The clonotype comes from a human donor with multiple sclerosis. Source material: CD8+ T cells from PBMCs.

This chain's CDR3 is CASSEGPWGYTF. The CDR3 DNA follows: TGTGCCAGCAGCGAGGGACCTTGGGGCTACACCTTC. The J gene is TRBJ1-2, the V gene TRBV9, with D possibly matching TRBD1 (5 bases). The CDR3 extends over 12 amino acids. Per germline, CDR1 SGDLS and CDR2 YYNGEE. Trimming left V 3 bases short and J 8 bases short, with 11 bases between.